The T cell receptor (beta chain) under discussion was sequenced for a study of early T cells in non-severe SARS-CoV-2 infection. Study-level background: Chains stayed unpaired after sequencing of bulk RNA from unsorted whole blood.

Findings and caveats of the study: CD4 and private specificities were missed by VDJdb matching, which favored anti-spike CD8 responses.

TCRdb passed the 5' RACE reads through MiXCR, listing each CDR3 protein once. The sample holds more than 50,000 distinct CDR3 sequences, over 8% seen once. The germline V gene encodes CDR1 SEHNR and CDR2 FQNEAQ (reference sequence). The length of the CDR3 is 16 residues. Trimming pared 1 base from V and 0 bases from J, leaving 11 bases between. This clonotype appeared many times. Antigen specificity is unknown. Sequences were obtained from whole blood. This receptor was identified in an adult who was a healthcare worker with PCR-confirmed SARS-CoV-2 infection or an uninfected control (not recorded which). This chain joins TRBV7-9 and TRBJ2-3; D is unresolved. The CDR3 region has the DNA TGTGCCAGCAGCTTAGAACTTGGATATAGCACAGATACGCAGTATTTT. Residues: CASSLELGYSTDTQYF. Variable domain in full (rest from reference TRBV7-9 and TRBJ2-3): DTGVSQNPRHKITKRGQNVTFRCDPISEHNRLYWYRQTLGQGPEFLTYFQNEAQLEKSRLLSDRFSAERPKGSFSTLEIQRTEQGDSAMYLCASSLELGYSTDTQYFGPGTRLTVL.